This TCR beta chain emerged from a study of early T cells in non-severe SARS-CoV-2 infection. J was trimmed by 9 bases and V by 5 bases; bases with no gene match: 7. Germline V gene data show CDR1 as SGHTA and CDR2 as FQGNSA. This CDR3 spans 15 amino acids. Individual cDNA molecules received unique molecular identifiers. Using its own MiXCR run on the 5' RACE reads, TCRdb lists one record per CDR3 protein. The table shows about 44,000 distinct CDR3 sequences, with around 6.1% occurring only once. This TCR came from an adult who was a healthcare worker with PCR-confirmed SARS-CoV-2 infection or an uninfected control (not recorded which). The J gene is TRBJ2-1, the V gene TRBV7-2, with 13 bases fitting TRBD2. The sequenced sample was whole blood, obtained at baseline. The CDR3 protein is CASSGKGLAGFEQFF. Here the CDR3 DNA reads TGTGCCAGCAGCGGGAAGGGACTAGCGGGATTTGAGCAGTTCTTC.